The rows below give T cell receptor beta chains drawn from one sample of a study of preoperative IRX-2 immunotherapy in early breast cancer. Clones were sequenced by immunoSEQ multiplex PCR, and TCRdb holds only the in-frame ones, with some missing. The profile shows about 42,000 clones, roughly 80% of them singletons. The source was tumor tissue, collected after IRX-2 immunotherapy. The receptors here all came from a human donor with breast cancer. Both conserved end residues are part of each CDR3. A D gene is named only where the DNA matches it firmly. Only part of the rows carry a size: once, few, many, or a class if the clone is expanded.

>TRBD2|TRBV11-3|.|TRBJ2-2
CASSVRMLTSGNTGELFF
TGTGCCAGCAGCGTACGTATGCTGACTAGCGGAAACACCGGGGAGCTGTTTTTT
>.|TRBV18|.|TRBJ1-4
CASSPPGGGGEKLFF
TGTGCCAGCTCACCACCGGGAGGGGGTGGAGAAAAACTGTTTTTT
>.|TRBV19|.|TRBJ2-5
CASRDRLETQYF
TGTGCCAGCCGGGACCGCTTAGAGACCCAGTACTTC
>TRBD2|TRBV12-5|.|TRBJ2-7
CASCRALPGLAIHEQYF
TGTGCCAGCTGCCGTGCCCTGCCGGGACTAGCGATACACGAGCAGTACTTC
>.|TRBV23-1|.|TRBJ2-7
CASSHERANENYEQYF
TGCGCCAGCAGTCACGAGCGAGCGAACGAGAACTACGAGCAGTACTTC
>.|TRBV5-1|once|TRBJ2-5
CASSLGTSGETQYF
TGCGCCAGCAGCCTCGGGACCTCAGGGGAGACCCAGTACTTC
>.|TRBV18|once|TRBJ2-7
CASSAREKYEQYF
TGTGCCAGCTCAGCGAGGGAGAAATACGAGCAGTACTTC
>.|TRBV30|once|TRBJ1-2
CAWSPYSYGYTF
TGTGCCTGGAGTCCCTACAGCTATGGCTACACCTTC
>.|TRBV1|.|TRBJ2-3
CASSYPRGTDTDTQYF
TGCGCCAGCAGCTACCCCCGAGGGACGGACACAGATACGCAGTATTTT
>.|TRBV18|.|TRBJ1-6
CASSRDYNSPLHF
TGTGCCAGCTCCAGGGACTATAATTCACCCCTCCACTTT
>.|TRBV6-7|.|TRBJ2-2
CASSSRLPVTGELFF
TGTGCCAGCAGTTCCCGACTACCGGTCACCGGGGAGCTGTTTTTT
>.|TRBV5-1|.|TRBJ1-5
CASSLGQGHSQPQHF
TGCGCCAGCAGCTTGGGGCAGGGACATAGTCAGCCCCAGCATTTT
>.|TRBV29-1|.|TRBJ2-7
CSVVNPRNEQYF
TGCAGCGTTGTAAATCCCCGGAACGAGCAGTACTTC
>.|TRBV11-3|.|TRBJ2-3
CASSLGQALDTQYF
TGTGCCAGCAGCTTAGGCCAGGCTTTAGATACGCAGTATTTT
>.|TRBV28|.|TRBJ1-5
CASSLGFQPQHF
TGTGCCAGCAGTTTAGGGTTTCAGCCCCAGCATTTT
>.|TRBV25-1|.|TRBJ2-2
CASQGSANTGELFF
TGTGCCAGCCAAGGGTCCGCGAACACCGGGGAGCTGTTTTTT
>.|TRBV28|.|TRBJ2-7
CASSFRGTYYEQYF
TGTGCCAGCAGTTTTCGCGGGACATACTACGAGCAGTACTTC
>TRBD2|TRBV6-8|.|TRBJ2-1
CAISGVGSGINEQFF
TGTGCCATCAGTGGGGTCGGTAGCGGGATCAATGAGCAGTTCTTC
>TRBD2|TRBV6-9|.|TRBJ2-1
CASSEGLAGSTSSYNEQFF
TGTGCCAGCAGTGAGGGACTAGCGGGGAGTACCTCCTCCTACAATGAGCAGTTCTTC
>.|TRBV28|once|TRBJ1-4
CASSLTGASGEKLFF
TGTGCCAGCAGTTTGACGGGGGCCTCAGGCGAAAAACTGTTTTTT
>TRBD1|TRBV29-1|.|TRBJ1-2
CSVAGTVYGYTF
TGCAGCGTCGCCGGGACAGTCTATGGCTACACCTTC
>TRBD2|TRBV11-3|.|TRBJ2-1
CASSPDPGLARNEQFF
TGTGCCAGCAGCCCGGACCCGGGACTAGCTAGAAATGAGCAGTTCTTC
>TRBD1|TRBV29-1|.|TRBJ1-2
CSALRDRGDYGYTF
TGCAGCGCCCTCCGGGACAGGGGGGACTATGGCTACACCTTC